The source of this T cell receptor beta chain is a study of early T cells in non-severe SARS-CoV-2 infection. Unique molecular identifiers were added to individual cDNA molecules. In TCRdb, the 5' RACE reads were re-called with MiXCR into one record per CDR3 protein. The sample contains some 28,000 distinct CDR3 sequences, 4.6% of which appear only once. V lost 3 bases, J lost 2 bases, and 8 bases stayed unmatched. Germline loops: CDR1 SQVTM, CDR2 ANQGSEA. This CDR3 region has 15 residues. This clonotype was seen a few times. Sequenced material: whole blood. The sequence derives from an adult who was a healthcare worker with PCR-confirmed SARS-CoV-2 infection or an uninfected control (not recorded which). The chain links TRBV29-1 to TRBJ2-3; 7 positions match TRBD1. The CDR3 loop reads CSVDPETGTTDTQYF. For the CDR3, the DNA is TGCAGCGTTGATCCAGAGACAGGGACCACAGATACGCAGTATTTT.